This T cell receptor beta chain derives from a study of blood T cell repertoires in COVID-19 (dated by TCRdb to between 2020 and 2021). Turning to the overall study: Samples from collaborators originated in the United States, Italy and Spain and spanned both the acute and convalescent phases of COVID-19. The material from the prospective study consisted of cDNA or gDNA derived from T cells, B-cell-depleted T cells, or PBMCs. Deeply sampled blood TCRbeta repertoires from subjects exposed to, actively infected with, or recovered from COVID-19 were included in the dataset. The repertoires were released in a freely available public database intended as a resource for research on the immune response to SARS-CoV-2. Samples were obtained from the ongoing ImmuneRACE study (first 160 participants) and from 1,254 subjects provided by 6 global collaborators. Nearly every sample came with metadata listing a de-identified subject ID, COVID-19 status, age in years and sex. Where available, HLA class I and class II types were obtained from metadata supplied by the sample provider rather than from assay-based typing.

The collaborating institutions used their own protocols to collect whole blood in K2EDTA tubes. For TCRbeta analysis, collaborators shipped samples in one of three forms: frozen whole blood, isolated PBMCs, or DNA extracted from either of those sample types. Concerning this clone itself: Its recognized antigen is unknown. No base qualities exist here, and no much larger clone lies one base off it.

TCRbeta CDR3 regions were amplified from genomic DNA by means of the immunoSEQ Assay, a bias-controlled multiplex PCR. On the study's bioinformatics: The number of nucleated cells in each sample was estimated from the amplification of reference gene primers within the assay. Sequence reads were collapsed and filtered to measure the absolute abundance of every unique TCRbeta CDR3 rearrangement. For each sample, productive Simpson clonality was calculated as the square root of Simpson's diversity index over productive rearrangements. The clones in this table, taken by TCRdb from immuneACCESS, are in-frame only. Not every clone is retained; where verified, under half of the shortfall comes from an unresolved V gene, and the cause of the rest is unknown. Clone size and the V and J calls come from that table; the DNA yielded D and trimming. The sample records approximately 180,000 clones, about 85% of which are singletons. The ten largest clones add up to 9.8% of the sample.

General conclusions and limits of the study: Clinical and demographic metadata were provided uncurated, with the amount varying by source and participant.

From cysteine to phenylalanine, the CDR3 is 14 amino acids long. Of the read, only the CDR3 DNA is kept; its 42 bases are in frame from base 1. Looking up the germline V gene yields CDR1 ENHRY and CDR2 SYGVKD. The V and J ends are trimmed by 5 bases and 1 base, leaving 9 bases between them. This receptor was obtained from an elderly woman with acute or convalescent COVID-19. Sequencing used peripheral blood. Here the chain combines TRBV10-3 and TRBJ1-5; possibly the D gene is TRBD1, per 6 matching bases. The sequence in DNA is TGTGCCATCAGTCTTGGACAGAGCAATCAGCCCCAGCATTTT. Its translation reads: CAISLGQSNQPQHF.